These 25 T cell receptor beta chains share one sample of origin, sequenced in a study of T-cell memory formation after mild COVID-19. TCRdb recomputed calls from the 5' RACE reads with MiXCR, one row per CDR3 protein. The sample holds roughly 480,000 distinct CDR3 sequences, about 23% seen once. Specimen: PBMCs or a T cell subset sorted from them (not recorded which). The receptor set was obtained from an adult woman who had mild COVID-19 (a few samples of this study predate the infection). Cell type and time point are not known.

The chain uses TRBV9 and TRBJ2-7, with 7 bases aligning to TRBD2. V was clipped by 2 bases and J by 6 bases; unmatched bases: 5. CDR3 size: 13 residues. Germline V CDR1 and CDR2: SGDLS, YYNGEE. CDR3 residues: CASSVHGGSEQYF. The DNA of the CDR3 is TGTGCCAGCAGCGTCCACGGGGGGAGCGAGCAGTACTTC. The entire variable domain, with the rest obtained from reference TRBV9 and TRBJ2-7, is as follows: DSGVTQTPKHLITATGQRVTLRCSPRSGDLSVYWYQQSLDQGLQFLIQYYNGEERAKGNILERFSAQQFPDLHSELNLSSLELGDSALYFCASSVHGGSEQYFGPGTRLTVT.

The J gene is TRBJ1-5, the V gene TRBV20-1; no reliable D call. Germline CDR1 is DFQATT and CDR2 is SNEGSKA (reference sequence). V lost 3 bases to trimming and J lost 4 bases, with 10 bases between them. The CDR3 spans 13 residues. The CDR3 region is CSASRAGNQPQHF. The CDR3 DNA reads TGCAGTGCTAGTAGGGCAGGTAATCAGCCCCAGCATTTT.

The chain recombines TRBV24-1 with TRBJ1-5, with D perhaps TRBD1 (6 bases). Deletions cut 2 bases from V and 6 bases from J, with 13 bases between. The germline gives CDR1 KGHDR, CDR2 SFDVKD. The CDR3 consists of 15 residues. The CDR3: CATSDSGRGGQPQHF. The CDR3 DNA reads as TGTGCCACCAGTGATTCGGGCAGGGGAGGTCAGCCCCAGCATTTT.

CDR3 sequence (DNA): TGTGCCAGCAGCTTACAGGGTTCCGGTGAGCAGTTCTTC. Translated, it gives CASSLQGSGEQFF. V gene TRBV7-6 combines with J gene TRBJ2-1, with D perhaps matching TRBD1 (5 bases). Germline-derived CDR1 and CDR2 are SGHVS and FNYEAQ. The V end was cut by 2 bases, the J end by 9 bases, with 11 bases between. The CDR3 is made up of 13 amino acids.

This chain joins TRBV5-1 and TRBJ1-3; possibly TRBD1 for D (6 bases). Germline V lookup: CDR1 SGHRS, CDR2 YFSETQ. This CDR3 is built from 16 residues. The V gene lost 0 bases and the J gene lost 8 bases, with 18 bases spanning the gap. CDR3 in amino acids: CASSLDSIAQGDTIYF. The CDR3 nucleotides are TGCGCCAGCAGCTTGGACTCTATCGCACAGGGAGACACCATATATTTT.

The gene calls are TRBV4-3 and TRBJ1-1; TRBD1 agrees at 7 bases. Germline CDR1 is LGHNA and CDR2 is YSLEER. The CDR3 is made up of 15 amino acids. After removal of 0 bases from V and 6 bases from J, the junction contained 7 bases not matched to a gene. The CDR3 protein is CASSQELSGGAEAFF. The CDR3 DNA reads as TGCGCCAGCAGCCAAGAGCTTTCAGGGGGGGCTGAAGCTTTCTTT.

This clonotype was observed a few times. The genes are TRBV24-1 and TRBJ2-6; D is unclear. CDR1 and CDR2 from the germline V gene are KGHDR and SFDVKD. This CDR3 region has 13 residues. V lost 4 bases and J lost 2, with 2 bases in between. CDR3 region: CATSDAGANVLTF. CDR3 nucleotides: TGTGCCACCAGTGACGCTGGGGCCAACGTCCTGACTTTC.

The chain couples TRBV29-1 to TRBJ2-5, with D unresolved. Germline-derived CDR1 and CDR2 are SQVTM and ANQGSEA. The CDR3 is made up of 10 amino acids. Between the trimmed V and J ends, which lost 6 bases and 3 bases, there was a span of 5 bases. For the CDR3, the DNA is TGCAGCGTCACCAAAGAGACCCAGTACTTC. It is translated as CSVTKETQYF.

This clonotype has a handful of counts. The V gene is TRBV12-3 or TRBV12-4, the J gene TRBJ1-3; TRBD1 is a possible D gene (5 bases). V lost 1 base to trimming and J lost 0 bases, with 10 bases between them. The CDR3 runs to 16 residues. The CDR3 here is CASSLGQGYSGNTIYF. In nucleotides, the CDR3 is TGTGCCAGCAGTTTAGGGCAGGGCTACTCTGGAAACACCATATATTTT.

There are a few counts of this clonotype. V is TRBV12-3 or TRBV12-4 and J is TRBJ2-5, with 8 nucleotides matching TRBD1. The CDR3 extends over 15 amino acids. V was clipped by 8 bases and J by 3 bases; unmatched bases: 11. The CDR3 spells CASDKQGDRKETQYF. Here the CDR3 DNA reads TGTGCCAGCGATAAACAGGGGGATCGCAAAGAGACCCAGTACTTC.

Comments on this clonotype: A read error is possible here, since a much larger clone lies one base away. The chain combines TRBV7-2 with TRBJ2-3; no reliable D call. The germline V gene encodes CDR1 SGHTA and CDR2 FQGNSA. The CDR3 extends over 11 amino acids. The germline V and J ends were trimmed by 3 bases and 6 bases, with 4 bases remaining between them. The CDR3 sequence: CASSFWDTQYF. CDR3 DNA sequence: TGTGCCAGCAGCTTCTGGGATACGCAGTATTTT. Looking up the rest from reference TRBV7-2 and TRBJ2-3 gives the full variable domain: GAGVSQSPSNKVTEKGKDVELRCDPISGHTALYWYRQSLGQGLEFLIYFQGNSAPDKSGLPSDRFSAERTGGSVSTLTIQRTQQEDSAVYLCASSFWDTQYFGPGTRLTVL.

The sample holds one count of this clonotype. V gene TRBV6-5 combines with J gene TRBJ1-2, with D possibly matching TRBD1 (6 bases). CDR1 and CDR2 (germline): MNHEY, SVGAGI. This CDR3 contains 15 residues. V lost 5 bases and J lost 2, with 15 bases in between. The CDR3 loop is CASSLQGGGNYGYTF. DNA of the CDR3: TGTGCCAGCAGTCTACAGGGAGGTGGAAACTATGGCTACACCTTC.

This chain's CDR3 is CASSVAEASGEREEAQYF. In DNA form, the CDR3 reads TGTGCCAGCAGCGTAGCTGAGGCTAGCGGGGAACGGGAAGAAGCCCAGTACTTC. The genes are TRBV9 and TRBJ2-5, with TRBD2 matching over 9 bases. CDR3 size: 18 residues. J lost 9 bases, V lost 0 bases, and 18 bases had no gene match. CDR1 and CDR2 from the germline V gene are SGDLS and YYNGEE. Based on the CDR3 plus reference TRBV9 and TRBJ2-5, the full variable domain is DSGVTQTPKHLITATGQRVTLRCSPRSGDLSVYWYQQSLDQGLQFLIQYYNGEERAKGNILERFSAQQFPDLHSELNLSSLELGDSALYFCASSVAEASGEREEAQYFGPGTRLLVL.

The chain joins TRBV5-5 to TRBJ2-7, with 11 bases lining up with TRBD2. The V gene end was trimmed by 4 bases and the J gene end by 4 bases; junction bases not matched to a gene: 7. Looked up from germline, CDR1 is SGHKS and CDR2 is YYEKEE (reference sequence). The CDR3 runs 15 residues. CDR3 in DNA: TGTGCCAGCAGCGAGGGACTAGCGGTACAGTACGAGCAGTACTTC. This encodes CASSEGLAVQYEQYF. The entire variable domain, with the rest obtained from reference TRBV5-5 and TRBJ2-7, is as follows: DAGVTQSPTHLIKTRGQQVTLRCSPISGHKSVSWYQQVLGQGPQFIFQYYEKEERGRGNFPDRFSARQFPNYSSELNVNALLLGDSALYLCASSEGLAVQYEQYFGPGTRLTVT.

This sequence joins TRBV12-3 or TRBV12-4 and TRBJ2-7; TRBD1 or TRBD2 may be the D gene (5 bases each). Trimming pared 6 bases from V and 0 bases from J, leaving 12 bases between. This CDR3 is 14 amino acids long. CDR3 DNA: TGTGCCAGCAGAAATGAGGGGCGCTCCTACGAGCAGTACTTC. This gives the protein CASRNEGRSYEQYF.

This CDR3 is CASSLGRGAYGYTF. As DNA, the CDR3 is TGTGCCAGCAGCTTAGGACGGGGGGCCTATGGCTACACCTTC. The rearrangement joins TRBV13 to TRBJ1-2; weak D call: TRBD1 (6 bases). The V and J ends lost 0 bases and 4 bases respectively, with 9 bases between them. This CDR3 has 14 residues. Germline V lookup: CDR1 PRHDT, CDR2 FYEKMQ (reference sequence).

This clonotype was found a few times. The chain joins TRBV7-7 to TRBJ2-1; D may be TRBD1 or TRBD2 (5 bases each). V shed 1 base and J shed 9 bases, with 10 bases lying between them. This CDR3 contains 13 residues. Germline V lookup: CDR1 SSHAT, CDR2 FNYEAQ (reference sequence). In DNA form, the CDR3 reads TGTGCCAGCAGCTTAGTCGAGGGGATTGAGCAGTTCTTC. This sequence encodes CASSLVEGIEQFF.

V usage is TRBV20-1 and J usage is TRBJ2-3; D is unclear. This CDR3 has 14 amino acids. V dropped 1 base and J dropped 0 bases, with 8 bases sitting between them. From germline, CDR1 is DFQATT and CDR2 SNEGSKA (reference sequence). CDR3 loop: CSARAHLSTDTQYF. CDR3 in DNA: TGCAGTGCTAGAGCCCACTTGAGCACAGATACGCAGTATTTT.

This rearrangement joins TRBV10-3 to TRBJ1-2; D remains unclear. The CDR3 loop spans 15 amino acids. The V gene lost 6 bases and the J gene lost 6 bases, with 20 bases spanning the gap. Germline assignment: CDR1 ENHRY and CDR2 SYGVKD. CDR3 nucleotide sequence: TGTGCCATCAGGGACCAAGCGAGGGTAGGAGATGGCTACACCTTC. This gives the protein CAIRDQARVGDGYTF.

V gene TRBV4-3 combines with J gene TRBJ2-3; TRBD2 matches at 7 bases. Germline V gene data show CDR1 as LGHNA and CDR2 as YSLEER. This CDR3 spans 17 amino acids. The V gene end was trimmed by 0 bases and the J gene end by 0 bases; junction bases not matched to a gene: 6. CDR3 amino acids: CASSQDRNSGSTDTQYF. Written as DNA, the CDR3 is TGCGCCAGCAGCCAAGATAGAAATAGCGGGAGCACAGATACGCAGTATTTT.

J is TRBJ1-2 and V is TRBV24-1; TRBD1 might be the D (6 bases). CDR3 length: 13 residues. CDR1 and CDR2 (germline): KGHDR, SFDVKD. V gave up 7 bases and J gave up 2 bases, with 10 bases separating them. CDR3 in DNA: TGTGCCACCAGCAGGGGCCGGAACTATGGCTACACCTTC. It is translated as CATSRGRNYGYTF.

This clonotype was seen only a few times. V is TRBV7-9 and J is TRBJ1-1; tentatively, D is TRBD1 (5 bases). Germline V gene sequence: CDR1 SEHNR, CDR2 FQNEAQ (reference sequence). V was shortened by 1 base and J by 4 bases, with 13 bases between the two germline ends. The CDR3 contains 15 residues. The CDR3 DNA is TGTGCCAGCAGCTTAGGGAGGGGAATAAGCACTGAAGCTTTCTTT. Translated: CASSLGRGISTEAFF.

This clonotype was recorded a few times. This rearrangement joins TRBV28 to TRBJ2-3; 7 bases are a match to TRBD1. Germline lookup yields CDR1 MDHEN and CDR2 SYDVKM. The CDR3 runs 17 residues. Unmatched junction bases numbered 11, after V lost 3 bases and J lost 2 bases. The CDR3 coding sequence is TGTGCCAGCAGTTTCCCTGGGACAGATAAAAACACAGATACGCAGTATTTT. Protein product: CASSFPGTDKNTDTQYF.

The chain is built from TRBV12-3 or TRBV12-4 and TRBJ2-2; TRBD2 aligns across 9 bases. CDR3 length: 17 amino acids. The V and J ends lost 5 bases and 5 bases, in that order; junction bases with no gene match: 12. CDR3 sequence: CASSPFAGGGSTGELFF. CDR3 DNA sequence: TGTGCCAGCAGTCCCTTTGCGGGAGGGGGATCTACCGGGGAGCTGTTTTTT.

The V gene is TRBV30, the J gene TRBJ1-5, with 7 bases lining up with TRBD1. The CDR3 runs to 13 residues. With 0 bases clipped from V and 5 bases from J, the junction kept 1 base outside the gene matches. Germline CDR1 and CDR2: GTSNPN and SVGIG (reference sequence). CDR3: CAWSVQGDQPQHF. CDR3 DNA: TGTGCCTGGAGTGTTCAGGGGGATCAGCCCCAGCATTTT.